This record looks at one T cell receptor beta chain sequence and its context. Other nucleotide sequences in the sample specify the same CDR3. The sample belongs to a study of blood T cell repertoires in COVID-19. As for the study in general: Collection of acute and convalescent COVID-19 samples took place in the United States, Italy and Spain.

The germline CDR1 and CDR2 sequences are SGDLS and YYNGEE. This CDR3 has 16 amino acids. The trim removed 0 bases at V and 4 bases at J, leaving 5 bases unmatched. As originally analysed: Estimated nucleated cell counts came from reference gene primer amplification. Measured with immunoSEQ multiplex PCR; TCRdb has only the in-frame clones, and not every one. Clonal size and the V and J genes are those of that table, whereas D and trimming came from the DNA. Here the sample spans 40,000 or so clones, around 83% being singletons. The sequence derives from an older woman in a cohort sampled during active COVID-19. The sequenced material came from peripheral blood. The chain employs TRBV9 and TRBJ2-2; 8 nucleotides line up with TRBD2. The CDR3 DNA sequence: TGTGCCAGCAGCGTAGAGAGCGGGAGTGTCACCGGGGAGCTGTTTTTT. Its protein product is CASSVESGSVTGELFF.